This TCR beta chain was obtained from a study of EBV T-cell therapy then PD-1 blockade in nasopharyngeal carcinoma. The sample's treatment: AdE1-LMPpoly-expanded autologous EBV-specific T-cell therapy followed by anti-PD-1 nivolumab. This clone was detected only once. The target antigen is unknown. Method: immunoSEQ multiplex PCR; TCRdb's copy keeps in-frame clones and lacks some. In the table there are around 23,000 clones, approximately 87% of which are singletons. The sample was CD8+ T cells from blood, taken at approximately day 61 from a patient whose treatment included autologous EBV-specific T cells and nivolumab. The source is a man aged 40-49 years with nasopharyngeal carcinoma.

The CDR3, as DNA: TGTGCCAGCAGCCCGGGGGCACGCTGGCAGCCCCAGCATTTT. The encoded protein is CASSPGARWQPQHF. V is TRBV27 and J is TRBJ1-5, with D tentatively TRBD1 (6 bases). Germline V lookup: CDR1 MNHEY, CDR2 SMNVEV (reference sequence). V was clipped by 6 bases and J by 7 bases, with 16 bases between them. This CDR3 spans 14 amino acids.